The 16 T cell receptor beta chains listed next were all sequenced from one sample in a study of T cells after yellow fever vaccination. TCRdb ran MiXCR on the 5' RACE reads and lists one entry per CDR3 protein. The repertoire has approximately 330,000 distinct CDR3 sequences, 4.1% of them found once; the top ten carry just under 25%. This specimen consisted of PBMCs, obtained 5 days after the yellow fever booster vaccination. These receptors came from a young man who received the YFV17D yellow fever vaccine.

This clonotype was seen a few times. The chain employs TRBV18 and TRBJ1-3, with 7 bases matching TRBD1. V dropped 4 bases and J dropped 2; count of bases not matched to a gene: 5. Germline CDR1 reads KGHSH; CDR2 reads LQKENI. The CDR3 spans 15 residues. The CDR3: CASSHRDSPGNTIYF. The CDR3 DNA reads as TGTGCCAGCTCACACCGGGACAGCCCTGGAAACACCATATATTTT.

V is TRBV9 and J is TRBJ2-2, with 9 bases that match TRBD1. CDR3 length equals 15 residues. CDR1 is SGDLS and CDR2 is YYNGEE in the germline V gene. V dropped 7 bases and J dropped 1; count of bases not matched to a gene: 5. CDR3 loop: CASGRTGENTGELFF. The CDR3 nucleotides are TGTGCCAGCGGACGGACAGGGGAGAACACCGGGGAGCTGTTTTTT.

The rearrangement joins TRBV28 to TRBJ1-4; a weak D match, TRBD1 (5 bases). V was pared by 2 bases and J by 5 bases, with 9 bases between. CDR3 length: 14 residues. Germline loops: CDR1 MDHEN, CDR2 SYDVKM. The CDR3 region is CASSLRQMNEKLFF. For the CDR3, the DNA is TGTGCCAGCAGTTTACGACAGATGAATGAAAAACTGTTTTTT. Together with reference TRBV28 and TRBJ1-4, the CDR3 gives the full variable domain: DVKVTQSSRYLVKRTGEKVFLECVQDMDHENMFWYRQDPGLGLRLIYFSYDVKMKEKGDIPEGYSVSREKKERFSLILESASTNQTSMYLCASSLRQMNEKLFFGSGTQLSVL.

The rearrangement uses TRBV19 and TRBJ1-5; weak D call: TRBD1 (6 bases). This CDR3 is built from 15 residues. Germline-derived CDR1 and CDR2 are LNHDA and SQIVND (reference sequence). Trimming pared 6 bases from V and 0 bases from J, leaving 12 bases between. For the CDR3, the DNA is TGTGCCAGTAGGAGACAGGATCATAGCAATCAGCCCCAGCATTTT. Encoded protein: CASRRQDHSNQPQHF.

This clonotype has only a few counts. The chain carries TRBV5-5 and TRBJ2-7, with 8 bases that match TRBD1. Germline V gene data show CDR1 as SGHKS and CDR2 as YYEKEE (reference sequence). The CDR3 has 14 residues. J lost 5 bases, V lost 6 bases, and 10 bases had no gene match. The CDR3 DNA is TGTGCCAGCATCAAGGACAGGGTAGTCCACGAGCAGTACTTC. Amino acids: CASIKDRVVHEQYF.

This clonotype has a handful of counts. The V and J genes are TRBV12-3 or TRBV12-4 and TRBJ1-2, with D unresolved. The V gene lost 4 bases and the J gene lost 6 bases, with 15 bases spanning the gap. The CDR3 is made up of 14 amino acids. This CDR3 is CASSYGGSPNGYTF. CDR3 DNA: TGTGCCAGCAGTTATGGAGGATCTCCCAATGGCTACACCTTC.

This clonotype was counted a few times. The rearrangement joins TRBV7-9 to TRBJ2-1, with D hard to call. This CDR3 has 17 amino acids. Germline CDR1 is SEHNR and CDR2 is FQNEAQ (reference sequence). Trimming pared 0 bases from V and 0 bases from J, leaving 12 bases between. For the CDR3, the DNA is TGTGCCAGCAGCTTAGCGCTTGGGTTAAGCTCCTACAATGAGCAGTTCTTC. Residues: CASSLALGLSSYNEQFF.

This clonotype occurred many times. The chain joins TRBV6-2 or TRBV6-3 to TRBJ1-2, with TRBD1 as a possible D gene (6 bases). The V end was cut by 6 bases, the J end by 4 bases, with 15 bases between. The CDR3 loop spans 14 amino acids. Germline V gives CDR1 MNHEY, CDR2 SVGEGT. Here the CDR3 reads CASRELDSFYGYTF. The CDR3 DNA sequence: TGTGCCAGCAGAGAACTGGACAGTTTCTATGGCTACACCTTC.

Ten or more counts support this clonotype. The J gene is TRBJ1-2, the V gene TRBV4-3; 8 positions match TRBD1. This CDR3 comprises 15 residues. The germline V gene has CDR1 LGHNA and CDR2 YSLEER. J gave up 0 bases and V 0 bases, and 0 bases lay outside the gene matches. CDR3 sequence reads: CASSQEGQANYGYTF. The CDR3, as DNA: TGCGCCAGCAGCCAAGAGGGACAGGCTAACTATGGCTACACCTTC.

The CDR3 is CASSGGTSSSYNEQFF. DNA for the CDR3: TGCGCCAGCAGCGGCGGGACATCCAGCTCCTACAATGAGCAGTTCTTC. The chain recombines TRBV5-1 with TRBJ2-1; D could derive from TRBD1 or TRBD2 (6 bases each). The germline CDR1 and CDR2 sequences are SGHRS and YFSETQ. Between the trimmed V and J ends, which lost 4 bases and 0 bases, there was a span of 14 bases. This CDR3 comprises 16 residues.

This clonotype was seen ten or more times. The DNA for the CDR3 is TGTGCCAGCTCTCTTACGGACGGCTACGAGCAGTACGTC. It codes for CASSLTDGYEQYV. The V gene is TRBV18, the J gene TRBJ2-7; unclear D gene. CDR1 KGHSH and CDR2 LQKENI come from the germline V gene. Trimming pared 6 bases from V and 3 bases from J, leaving 12 bases between. The CDR3 is 13 amino acids.

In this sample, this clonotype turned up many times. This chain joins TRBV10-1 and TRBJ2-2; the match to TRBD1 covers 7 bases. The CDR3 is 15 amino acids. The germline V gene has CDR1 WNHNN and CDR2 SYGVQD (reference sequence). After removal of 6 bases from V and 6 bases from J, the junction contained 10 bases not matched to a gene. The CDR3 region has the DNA TGCGCCAGCAGCGCATCCGGGACAGCTCCCGGGGAGCTGTTTTTT. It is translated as CASSASGTAPGELFF.

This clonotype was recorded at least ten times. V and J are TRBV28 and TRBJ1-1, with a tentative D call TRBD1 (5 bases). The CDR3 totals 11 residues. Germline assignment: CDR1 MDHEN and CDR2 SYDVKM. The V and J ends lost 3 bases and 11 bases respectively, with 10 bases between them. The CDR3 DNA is TGTGCCAGCAGTTTCCGGGAGGGGGCTTTCTTT. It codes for CASSFREGAFF.

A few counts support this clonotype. Here the CDR3 DNA reads TGTGCCAGCAGCATGAACCTAGAGACCCAGTACTTC. Its translation is CASSMNLETQYF. The J gene is TRBJ2-5, the V gene TRBV5-4; no definite D call. Trimming removed 4 bases at V and 4 bases at J, with 8 bases between. There are 12 residues in the CDR3. From germline, CDR1 is SGHNT and CDR2 YYREEE (reference sequence).

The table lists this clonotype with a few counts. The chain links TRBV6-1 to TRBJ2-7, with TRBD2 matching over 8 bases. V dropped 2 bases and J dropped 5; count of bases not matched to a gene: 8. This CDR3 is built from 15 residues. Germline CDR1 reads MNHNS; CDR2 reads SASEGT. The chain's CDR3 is CASSERAGGTNEQYV. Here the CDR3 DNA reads TGTGCCAGCAGTGAACGGGCGGGGGGAACTAACGAGCAGTACGTC.

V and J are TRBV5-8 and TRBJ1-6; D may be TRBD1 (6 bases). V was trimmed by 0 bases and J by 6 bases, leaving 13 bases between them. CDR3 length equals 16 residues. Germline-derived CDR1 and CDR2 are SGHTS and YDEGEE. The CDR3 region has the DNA TGTGCCAGCAGCTTGGCAGGGGCACCATTTAATTCACCCCTCCACTTT. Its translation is CASSLAGAPFNSPLHF.